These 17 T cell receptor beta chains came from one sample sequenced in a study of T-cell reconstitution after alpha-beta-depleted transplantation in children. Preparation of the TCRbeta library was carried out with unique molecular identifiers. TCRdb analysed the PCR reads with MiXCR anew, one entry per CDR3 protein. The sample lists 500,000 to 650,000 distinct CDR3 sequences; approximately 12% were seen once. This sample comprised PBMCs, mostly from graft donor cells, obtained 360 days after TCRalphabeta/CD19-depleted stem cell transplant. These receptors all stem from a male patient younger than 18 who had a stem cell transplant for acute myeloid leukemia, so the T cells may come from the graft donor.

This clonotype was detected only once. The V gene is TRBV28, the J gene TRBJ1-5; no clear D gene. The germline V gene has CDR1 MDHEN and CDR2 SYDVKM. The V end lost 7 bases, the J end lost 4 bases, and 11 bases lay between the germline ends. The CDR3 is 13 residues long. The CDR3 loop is CASKVYRNQPQHF. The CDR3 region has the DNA TGTGCCAGCAAAGTTTACAGAAATCAGCCCCAGCATTTT. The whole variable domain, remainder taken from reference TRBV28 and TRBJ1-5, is DVKVTQSSRYLVKRTGEKVFLECVQDMDHENMFWYRQDPGLGLRLIYFSYDVKMKEKGDIPEGYSVSREKKERFSLILESASTNQTSMYLCASKVYRNQPQHFGDGTRLSIL.

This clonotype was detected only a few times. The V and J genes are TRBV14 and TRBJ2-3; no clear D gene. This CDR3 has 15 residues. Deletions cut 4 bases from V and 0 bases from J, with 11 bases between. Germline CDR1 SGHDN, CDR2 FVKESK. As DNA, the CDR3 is TGTGCCAGCAGCCGAGAACTGGGGAGCACAGATACGCAGTATTTT. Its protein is CASSRELGSTDTQYF.

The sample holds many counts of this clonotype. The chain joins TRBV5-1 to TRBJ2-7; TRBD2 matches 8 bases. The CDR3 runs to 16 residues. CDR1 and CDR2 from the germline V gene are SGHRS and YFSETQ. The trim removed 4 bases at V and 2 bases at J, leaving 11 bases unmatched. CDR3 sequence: CASSQNGAGGTYEQYF. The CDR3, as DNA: TGCGCCAGCAGCCAAAATGGGGCGGGAGGCACCTACGAGCAGTACTTC. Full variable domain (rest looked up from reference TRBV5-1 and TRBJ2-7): KAGVTQTPRYLIKTRGQQVTLSCSPISGHRSVSWYQQTPGQGLQFLFEYFSETQRNKGNFPGRFSGRQFSNSRSEMNVSTLELGDSALYLCASSQNGAGGTYEQYFGPGTRLTVT.

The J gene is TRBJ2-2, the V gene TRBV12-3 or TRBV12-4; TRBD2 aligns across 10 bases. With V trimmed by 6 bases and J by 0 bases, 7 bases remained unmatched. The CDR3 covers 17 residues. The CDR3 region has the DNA TGTGCCAGCAGGGCGGGACTAGCGCGTACGAACACCGGGGAGCTGTTTTTT. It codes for CASRAGLARTNTGELFF.

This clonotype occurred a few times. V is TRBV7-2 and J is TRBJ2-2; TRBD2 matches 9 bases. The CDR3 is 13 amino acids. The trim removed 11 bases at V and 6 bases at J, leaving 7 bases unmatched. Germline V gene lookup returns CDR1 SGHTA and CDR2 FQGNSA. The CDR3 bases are TGTGCCTGTACGGGACTAGCCCCCGGGGAGCTGTTTTTT. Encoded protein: CACTGLAPGELFF.

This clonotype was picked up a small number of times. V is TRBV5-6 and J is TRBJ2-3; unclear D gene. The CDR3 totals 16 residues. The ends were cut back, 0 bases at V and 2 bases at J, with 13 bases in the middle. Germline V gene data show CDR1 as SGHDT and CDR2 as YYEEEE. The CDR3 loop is CASSLDRRTATDTQYF. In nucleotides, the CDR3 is TGTGCCAGCAGCTTGGACAGACGAACGGCCACAGATACGCAGTATTTT.

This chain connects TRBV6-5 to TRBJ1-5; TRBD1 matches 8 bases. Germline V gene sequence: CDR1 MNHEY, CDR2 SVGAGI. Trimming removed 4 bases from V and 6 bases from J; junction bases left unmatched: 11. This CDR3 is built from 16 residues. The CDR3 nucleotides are TGTGCCAGCAGTTCGTGGACAGGGTCGGTAGGTCAGCCCCAGCATTTT. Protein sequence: CASSSWTGSVGQPQHF.

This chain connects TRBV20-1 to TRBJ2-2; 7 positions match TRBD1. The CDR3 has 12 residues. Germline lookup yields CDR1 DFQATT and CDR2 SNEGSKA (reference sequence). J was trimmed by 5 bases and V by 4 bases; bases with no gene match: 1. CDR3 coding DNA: TGCAGTGCTAACAGGGGAACCGGGGAGCTGTTTTTT. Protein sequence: CSANRGTGELFF.

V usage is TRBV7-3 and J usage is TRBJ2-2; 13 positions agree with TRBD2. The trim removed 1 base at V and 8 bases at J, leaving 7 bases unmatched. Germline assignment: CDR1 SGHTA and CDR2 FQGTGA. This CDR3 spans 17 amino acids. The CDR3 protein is CASSLIPGLAGFGELFF. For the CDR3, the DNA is TGTGCCAGCAGCTTAATTCCGGGACTAGCGGGATTTGGGGAGCTGTTTTTT.

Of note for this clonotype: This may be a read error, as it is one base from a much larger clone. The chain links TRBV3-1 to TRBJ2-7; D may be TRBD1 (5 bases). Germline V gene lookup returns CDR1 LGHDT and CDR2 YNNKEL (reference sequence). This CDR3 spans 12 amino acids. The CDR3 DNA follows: TGTGCCAGCAGCCAGAGACAGTACGAGAAGTACTTC. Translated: CASSQRQYEKYF.

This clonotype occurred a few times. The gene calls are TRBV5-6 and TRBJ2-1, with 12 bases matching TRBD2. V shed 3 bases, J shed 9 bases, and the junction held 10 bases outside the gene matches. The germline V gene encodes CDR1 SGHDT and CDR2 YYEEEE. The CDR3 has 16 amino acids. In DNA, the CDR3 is TGTGCCAGCAGCTCGACTAGCGGGGGAGTTCCTCCTGAGCAGTTCTTC. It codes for CASSSTSGGVPPEQFF.

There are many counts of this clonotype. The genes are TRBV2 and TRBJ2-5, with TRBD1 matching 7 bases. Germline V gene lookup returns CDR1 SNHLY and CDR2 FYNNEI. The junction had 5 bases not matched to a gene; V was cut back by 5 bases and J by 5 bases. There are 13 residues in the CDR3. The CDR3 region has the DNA TGTGCCAGCAGTCTAGGGGGCCTGGAGACCCAGTACTTC. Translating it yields CASSLGGLETQYF.

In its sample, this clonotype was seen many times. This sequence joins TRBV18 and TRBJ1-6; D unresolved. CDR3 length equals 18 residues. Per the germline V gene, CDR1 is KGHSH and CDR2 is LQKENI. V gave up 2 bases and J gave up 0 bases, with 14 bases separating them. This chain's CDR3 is CASSPVIGSDSYNSPLHF. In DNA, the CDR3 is TGTGCCAGCTCACCAGTTATCGGCAGTGACTCCTATAATTCACCCCTCCACTTT.

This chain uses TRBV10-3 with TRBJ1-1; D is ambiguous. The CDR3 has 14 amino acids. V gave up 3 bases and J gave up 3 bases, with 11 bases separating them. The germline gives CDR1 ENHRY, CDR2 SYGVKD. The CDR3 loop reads CAISDQALDTEAFF. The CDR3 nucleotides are TGTGCCATCAGTGATCAAGCCCTGGACACTGAAGCTTTCTTT.

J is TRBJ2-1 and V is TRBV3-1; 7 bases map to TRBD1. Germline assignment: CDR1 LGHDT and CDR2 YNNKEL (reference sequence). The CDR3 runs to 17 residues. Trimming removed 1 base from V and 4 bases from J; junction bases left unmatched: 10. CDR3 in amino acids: CASSQGDRRDLYNEQFF. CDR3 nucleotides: TGTGCCAGCAGCCAAGGGGACAGACGGGATCTGTACAATGAGCAGTTCTTC.

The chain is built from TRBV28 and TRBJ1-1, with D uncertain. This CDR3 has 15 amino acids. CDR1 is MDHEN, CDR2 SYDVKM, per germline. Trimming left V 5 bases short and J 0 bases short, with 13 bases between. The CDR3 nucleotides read TGTGCCAGCAGTCCCACAAGGACCCTGAACACTGAAGCTTTCTTT. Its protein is CASSPTRTLNTEAFF.

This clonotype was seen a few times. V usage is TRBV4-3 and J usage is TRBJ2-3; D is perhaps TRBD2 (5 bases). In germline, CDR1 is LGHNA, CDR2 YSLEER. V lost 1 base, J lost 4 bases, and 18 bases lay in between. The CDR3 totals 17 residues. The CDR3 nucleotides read TGCGCCAGCAGCCAAGCACCGACGGGCATCGGGGCAGATACGCAGTATTTT. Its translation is CASSQAPTGIGADTQYF.